This entry describes one T cell receptor beta chain. Its target is unknown. The data belong to a study of vaccination effects on CD4 cells after COVID-19. About the research overall: A few patients who were convalescent were sampled early, at day +14, and again late after vaccination. IL-2 at 9.5 to 10 IU/ml and peptides at around 9.1 ug/ml were added to cultured PBMC, about 1.8 million per well. Notes on the study in general: In the study, convalescent patients were few, and early post-infection timepoints were absent.

Subsequent to a culture period of more than 9 days, CD4+ T cells were isolated. A positive SARS-CoV-2 PCR test fell between March and December 2020. Participants got two doses of BNT162b2 or mRNA-1273 vaccine. After removal of 4 bases from V and 5 bases from J, the junction contained 16 bases not matched to a gene. This CDR3 spans 17 amino acids. Germline-derived CDR1 and CDR2 are SGHVS and FQNEAQ. Method: immunoSEQ multiplex PCR; TCRdb's copy keeps in-frame clones and lacks some. Among roughly 51,000 clones listed, around 70% were seen once. The chain uses TRBV7-8 and TRBJ1-2, with TRBD1 identical over 7 bases. The receptor comes from a human donor who had a prior SARS-CoV-2 infection. Source: CD4+ T cells from PBMCs cultured without peptide, taken after COVID-19 vaccination. CDR3 protein: CASSSFLSTGTLYGYTF. Here the CDR3 DNA reads TGTGCCAGCAGCTCTTTTTTGTCGACAGGGACCCTATATGGCTACACCTTC.